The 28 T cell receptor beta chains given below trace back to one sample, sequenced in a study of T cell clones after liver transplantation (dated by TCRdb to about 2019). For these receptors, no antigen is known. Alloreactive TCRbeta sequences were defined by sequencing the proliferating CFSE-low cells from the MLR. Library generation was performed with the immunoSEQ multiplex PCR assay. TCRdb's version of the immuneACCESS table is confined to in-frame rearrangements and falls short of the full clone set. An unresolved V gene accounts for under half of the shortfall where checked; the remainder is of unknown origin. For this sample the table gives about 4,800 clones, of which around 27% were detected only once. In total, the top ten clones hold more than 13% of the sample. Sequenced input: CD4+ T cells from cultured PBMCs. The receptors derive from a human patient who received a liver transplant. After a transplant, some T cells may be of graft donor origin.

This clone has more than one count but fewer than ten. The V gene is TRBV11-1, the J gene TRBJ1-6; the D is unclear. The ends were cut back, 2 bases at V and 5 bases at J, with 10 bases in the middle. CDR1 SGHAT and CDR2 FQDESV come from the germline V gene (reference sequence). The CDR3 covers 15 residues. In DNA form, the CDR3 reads TGTGCCAGCAGCTTATCGGGCCTAGATAATTCACCCCTCCACTTT. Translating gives CASSLSGLDNSPLHF. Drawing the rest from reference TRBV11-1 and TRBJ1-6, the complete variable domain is EAEVAQSPRYKITEKSQAVAFWCDPISGHATLYWYRQILGQGPELLVQFQDESVVDDSQLPKDRFSAERLKGVDSTLKIQPAELGDSAMYLCASSLSGLDNSPLHFGNGTRLTVT.

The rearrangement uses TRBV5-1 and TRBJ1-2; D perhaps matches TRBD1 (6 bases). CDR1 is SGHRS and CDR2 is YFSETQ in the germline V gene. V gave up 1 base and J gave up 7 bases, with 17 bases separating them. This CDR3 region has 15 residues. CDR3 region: CASSLWVLQGSGYTF. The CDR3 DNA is TGCGCCAGCAGCTTGTGGGTACTACAGGGATCTGGCTACACCTTC.

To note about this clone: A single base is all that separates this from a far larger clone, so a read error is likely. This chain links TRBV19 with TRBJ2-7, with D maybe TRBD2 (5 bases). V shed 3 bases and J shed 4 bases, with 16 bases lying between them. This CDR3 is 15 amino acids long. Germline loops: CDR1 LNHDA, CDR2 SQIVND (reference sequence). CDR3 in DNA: TGTGCCAGTAGTATGCGCCAAGCGCGCGGGTACGAGCAGTACTTC. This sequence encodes CASSMRQARGYEQYF. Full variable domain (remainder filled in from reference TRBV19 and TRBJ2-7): DGGITQSPKYLFRKEGQNVTLSCEQNLNHDAMYWYRQDPGQGLRLIYYSQIVNDFQKGDIAEGYSVSREKKESFPLTVTSAQKNPTAFYLCASSMRQARGYEQYFGPGTRLTVT.

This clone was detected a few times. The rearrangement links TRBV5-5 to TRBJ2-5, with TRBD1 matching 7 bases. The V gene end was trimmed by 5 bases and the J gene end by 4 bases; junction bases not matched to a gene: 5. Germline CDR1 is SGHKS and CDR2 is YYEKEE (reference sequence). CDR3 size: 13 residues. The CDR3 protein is CASRNTGAETQYF. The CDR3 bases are TGTGCCAGCAGAAATACAGGGGCAGAGACCCAGTACTTC.

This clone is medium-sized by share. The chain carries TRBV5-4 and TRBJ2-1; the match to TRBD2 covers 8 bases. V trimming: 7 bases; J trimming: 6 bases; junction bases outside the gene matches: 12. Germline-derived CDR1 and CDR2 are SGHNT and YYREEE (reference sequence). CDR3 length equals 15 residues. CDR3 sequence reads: CASRQQLAESNEQFF. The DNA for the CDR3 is TGTGCCAGCCGACAGCAACTAGCGGAATCCAATGAGCAGTTCTTC.

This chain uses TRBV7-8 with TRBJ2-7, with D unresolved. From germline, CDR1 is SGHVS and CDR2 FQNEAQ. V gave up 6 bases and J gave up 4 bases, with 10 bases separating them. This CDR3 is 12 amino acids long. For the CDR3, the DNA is TGTGCCAGCAGTCCCCGCATTTACGAGCAGTACTTC. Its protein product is CASSPRIYEQYF.

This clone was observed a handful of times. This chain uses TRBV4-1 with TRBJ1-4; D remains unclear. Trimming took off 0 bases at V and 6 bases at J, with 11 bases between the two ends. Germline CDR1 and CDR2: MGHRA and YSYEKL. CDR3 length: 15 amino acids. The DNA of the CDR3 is TGCGCCAGCAGCCAAGATTTCCCTGGGCATGAAAAACTGTTTTTT. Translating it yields CASSQDFPGHEKLFF.

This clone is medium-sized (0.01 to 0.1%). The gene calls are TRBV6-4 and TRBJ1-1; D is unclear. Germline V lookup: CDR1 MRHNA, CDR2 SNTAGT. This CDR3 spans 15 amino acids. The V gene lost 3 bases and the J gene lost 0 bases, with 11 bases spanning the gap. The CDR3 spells CASSEGPTVNTEAFF. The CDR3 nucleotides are TGTGCCAGCAGTGAGGGTCCAACAGTGAACACTGAAGCTTTCTTT.

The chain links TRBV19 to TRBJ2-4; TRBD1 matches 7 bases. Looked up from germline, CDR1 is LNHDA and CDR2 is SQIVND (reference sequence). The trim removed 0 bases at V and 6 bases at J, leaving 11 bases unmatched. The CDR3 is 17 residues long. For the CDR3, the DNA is TGTGCCAGTAGTATAGATCACGCAGGGGGTCCCCGAAACATTCAGTACTTC. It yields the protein CASSIDHAGGPRNIQYF.

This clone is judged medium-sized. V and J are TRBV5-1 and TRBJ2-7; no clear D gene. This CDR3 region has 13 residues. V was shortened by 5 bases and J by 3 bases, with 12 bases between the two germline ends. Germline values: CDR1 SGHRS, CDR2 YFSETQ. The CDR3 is CASRPPQDYEQYF. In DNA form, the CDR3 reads TGCGCCAGCAGACCCCCACAAGACTACGAGCAGTACTTC. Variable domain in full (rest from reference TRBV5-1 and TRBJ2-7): KAGVTQTPRYLIKTRGQQVTLSCSPISGHRSVSWYQQTPGQGLQFLFEYFSETQRNKGNFPGRFSGRQFSNSRSEMNVSTLELGDSALYLCASRPPQDYEQYFGPGTRLTVT.

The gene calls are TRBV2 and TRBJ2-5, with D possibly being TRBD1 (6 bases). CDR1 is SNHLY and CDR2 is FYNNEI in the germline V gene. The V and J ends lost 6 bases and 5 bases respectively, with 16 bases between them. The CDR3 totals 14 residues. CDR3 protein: CASRRTAGKETQYF. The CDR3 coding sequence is TGTGCCAGCAGGCGGACAGCCGGAAAGGAGACCCAGTACTTC.

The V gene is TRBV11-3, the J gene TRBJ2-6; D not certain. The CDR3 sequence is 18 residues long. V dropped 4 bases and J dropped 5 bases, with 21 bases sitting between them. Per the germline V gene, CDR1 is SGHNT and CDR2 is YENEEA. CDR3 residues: CASSYLKSRQSRANVLTF. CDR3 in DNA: TGTGCCAGCAGCTACTTAAAATCTCGACAAAGTCGGGCCAACGTCCTGACTTTC.

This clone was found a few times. As DNA, the CDR3 is TGTGCCAGCAGCTACTCGGGTCACGAGACCCAGTACTTC. Its protein is CASSYSGHETQYF. This sequence joins TRBV11-3 and TRBJ2-5; D unclear. Germline V gene data show CDR1 as SGHNT and CDR2 as YENEEA. The V end was cut by 4 bases, the J end by 5 bases, with 11 bases between. The CDR3 length is 13 residues.

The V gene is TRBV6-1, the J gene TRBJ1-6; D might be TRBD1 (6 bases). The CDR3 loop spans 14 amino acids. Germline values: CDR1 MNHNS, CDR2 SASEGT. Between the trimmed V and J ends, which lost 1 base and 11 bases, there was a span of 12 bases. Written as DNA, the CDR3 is TGTGCCAGCAGTGAAGAGGGAAGGGGGACACCCCTCCACTTT. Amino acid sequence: CASSEEGRGTPLHF.

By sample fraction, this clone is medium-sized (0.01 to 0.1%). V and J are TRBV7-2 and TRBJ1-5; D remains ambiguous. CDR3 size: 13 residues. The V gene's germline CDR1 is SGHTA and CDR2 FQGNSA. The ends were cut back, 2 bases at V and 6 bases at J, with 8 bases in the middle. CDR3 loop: CASSLFLGQPQHF. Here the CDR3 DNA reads TGTGCCAGCAGCTTATTTTTGGGTCAGCCCCAGCATTTT. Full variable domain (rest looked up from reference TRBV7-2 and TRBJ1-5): GAGVSQSPSNKVTEKGKDVELRCDPISGHTALYWYRQSLGQGLEFLIYFQGNSAPDKSGLPSDRFSAERTGGSVSTLTIQRTQQEDSAVYLCASSLFLGQPQHFGDGTRLSIL.

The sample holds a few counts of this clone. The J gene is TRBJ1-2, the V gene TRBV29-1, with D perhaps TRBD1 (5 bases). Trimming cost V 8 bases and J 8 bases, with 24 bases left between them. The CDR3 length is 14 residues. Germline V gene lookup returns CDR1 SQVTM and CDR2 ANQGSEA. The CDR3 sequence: CSTELGGDPIGYTF. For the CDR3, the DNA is TGCAGCACTGAATTGGGGGGGGATCCTATCGGCTACACCTTC.

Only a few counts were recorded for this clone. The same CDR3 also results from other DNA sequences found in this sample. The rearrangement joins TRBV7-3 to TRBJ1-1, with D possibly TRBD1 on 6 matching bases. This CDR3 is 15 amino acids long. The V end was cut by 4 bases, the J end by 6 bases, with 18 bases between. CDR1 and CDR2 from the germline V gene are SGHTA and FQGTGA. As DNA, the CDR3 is TGTGCCAGCAGCTCCCAAGGTGGGGGGCGGGCTGAAGCTTTCTTT. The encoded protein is CASSSQGGGRAEAFF.

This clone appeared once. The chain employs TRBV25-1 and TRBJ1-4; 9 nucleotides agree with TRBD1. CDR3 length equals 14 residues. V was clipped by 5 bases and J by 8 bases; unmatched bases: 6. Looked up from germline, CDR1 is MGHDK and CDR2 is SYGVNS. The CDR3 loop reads CASSSGTGFEKLFF. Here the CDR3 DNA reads TGTGCCAGCAGTTCCGGGACAGGGTTCGAAAAACTGTTTTTT.

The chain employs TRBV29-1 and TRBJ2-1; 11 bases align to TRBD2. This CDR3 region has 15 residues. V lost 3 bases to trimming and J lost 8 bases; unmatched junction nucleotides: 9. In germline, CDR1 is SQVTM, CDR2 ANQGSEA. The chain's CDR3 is CSVDPLAGVGDEQFF. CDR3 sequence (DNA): TGCAGCGTTGATCCACTAGCGGGAGTTGGCGATGAGCAGTTCTTC.

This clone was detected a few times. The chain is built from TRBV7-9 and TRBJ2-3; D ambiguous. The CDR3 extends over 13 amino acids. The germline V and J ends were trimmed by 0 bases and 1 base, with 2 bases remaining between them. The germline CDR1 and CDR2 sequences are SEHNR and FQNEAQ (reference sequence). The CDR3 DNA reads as TGTGCCAGCAGCTTAGCCCGCACAGATACGCAGTATTTT. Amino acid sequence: CASSLARTDTQYF.

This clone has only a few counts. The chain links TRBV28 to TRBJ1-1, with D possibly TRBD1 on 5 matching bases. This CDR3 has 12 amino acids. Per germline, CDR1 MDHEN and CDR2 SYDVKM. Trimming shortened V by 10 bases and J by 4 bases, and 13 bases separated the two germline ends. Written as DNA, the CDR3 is TGTGCCACCGAATGGGGGGTCACTGAAGCTTTCTTT. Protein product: CATEWGVTEAFF.

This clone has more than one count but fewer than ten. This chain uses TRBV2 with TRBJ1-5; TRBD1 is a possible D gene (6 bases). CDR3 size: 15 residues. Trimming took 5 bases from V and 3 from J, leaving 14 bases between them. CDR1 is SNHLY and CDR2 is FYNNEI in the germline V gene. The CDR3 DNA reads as TGTGCCAGCAGTAAGGAAGGGACAACCAATCAGCCCCAGCATTTT. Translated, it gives CASSKEGTTNQPQHF.

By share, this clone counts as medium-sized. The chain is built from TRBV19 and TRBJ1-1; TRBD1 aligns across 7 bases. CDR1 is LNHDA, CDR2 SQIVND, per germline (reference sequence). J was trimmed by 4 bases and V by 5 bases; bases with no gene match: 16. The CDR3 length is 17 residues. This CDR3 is CASSDPRTGHLTTEAFF. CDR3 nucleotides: TGTGCCAGTAGTGACCCCCGGACAGGCCACCTTACCACTGAAGCTTTCTTT.

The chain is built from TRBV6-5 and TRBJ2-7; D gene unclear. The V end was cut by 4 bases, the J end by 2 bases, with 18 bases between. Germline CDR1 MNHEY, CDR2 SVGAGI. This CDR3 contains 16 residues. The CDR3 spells CASSSQHRPETYEQYF. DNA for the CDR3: TGTGCCAGCAGTTCCCAACACCGACCGGAAACCTACGAGCAGTACTTC.

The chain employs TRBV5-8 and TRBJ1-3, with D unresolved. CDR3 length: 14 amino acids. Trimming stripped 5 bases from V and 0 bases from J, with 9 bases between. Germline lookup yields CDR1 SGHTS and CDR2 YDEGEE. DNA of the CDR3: TGTGCCAGCAGGGACTACAACTCTGGAAACACCATATATTTT. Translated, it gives CASRDYNSGNTIYF.

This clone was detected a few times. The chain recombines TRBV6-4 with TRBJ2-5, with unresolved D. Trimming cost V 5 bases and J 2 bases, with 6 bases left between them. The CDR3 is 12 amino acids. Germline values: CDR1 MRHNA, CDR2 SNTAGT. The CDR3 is CASSPLQETQYF. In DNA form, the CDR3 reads TGTGCCAGCAGTCCCCTTCAAGAGACCCAGTACTTC.

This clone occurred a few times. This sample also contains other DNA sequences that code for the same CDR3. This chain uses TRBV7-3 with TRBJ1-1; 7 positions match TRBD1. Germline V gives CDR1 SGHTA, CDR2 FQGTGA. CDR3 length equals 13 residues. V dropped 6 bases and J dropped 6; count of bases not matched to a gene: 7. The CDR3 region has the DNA TGTGCCAGCAGTCGAGACGGGACAGCTGAAGCTTTCTTT. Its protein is CASSRDGTAEAFF.

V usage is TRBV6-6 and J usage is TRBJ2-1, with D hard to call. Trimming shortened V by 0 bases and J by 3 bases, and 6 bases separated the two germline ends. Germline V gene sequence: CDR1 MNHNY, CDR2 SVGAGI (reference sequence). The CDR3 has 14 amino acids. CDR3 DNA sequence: TGTGCCAGCAGTTACTCGCAGGTCTACAATGAGCAGTTCTTC. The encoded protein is CASSYSQVYNEQFF.